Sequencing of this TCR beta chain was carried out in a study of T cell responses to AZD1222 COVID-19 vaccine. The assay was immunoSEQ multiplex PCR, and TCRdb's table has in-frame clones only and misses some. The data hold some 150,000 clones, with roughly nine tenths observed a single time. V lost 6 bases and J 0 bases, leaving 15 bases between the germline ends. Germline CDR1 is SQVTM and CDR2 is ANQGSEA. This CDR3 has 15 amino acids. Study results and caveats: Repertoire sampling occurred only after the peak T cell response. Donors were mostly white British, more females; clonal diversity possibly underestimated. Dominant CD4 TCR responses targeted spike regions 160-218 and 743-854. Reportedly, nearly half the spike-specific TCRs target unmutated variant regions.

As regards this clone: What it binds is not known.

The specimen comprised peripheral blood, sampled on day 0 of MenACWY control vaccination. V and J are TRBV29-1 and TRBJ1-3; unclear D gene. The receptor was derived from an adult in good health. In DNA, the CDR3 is TGCAGCGTGGTACTCAGTACTGCCTCTGGAAACACCATATATTTT. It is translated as CSVVLSTASGNTIYF.